The 7 T cell receptor beta chains listed next were all sequenced from one sample in a study of blood T cell repertoires in COVID-19 (dated by TCRdb to 2018 to 2021). The library came from the immunoSEQ multiplex PCR assay. TCRdb holds this immuneACCESS table with in-frame rearrangements only. Some clones are missing; in checked studies, unresolved V genes explain under half, and the rest has no known cause. The sample has a few hundred thousand clones on record, about 85% of them singletons. The ten largest clonotypes hold 0.87% of the sample. Sequencing was performed on peripheral blood. These receptors were collected from a human donor with COVID-19, enrolled during active disease. The donor label of this sample is uncertain.

The chain carries TRBV19 and TRBJ2-1; possibly TRBD1 for D (6 bases). Trimming cost V 1 base and J 7 bases, with 14 bases left between them. From germline, CDR1 is LNHDA and CDR2 SQIVND (reference sequence). CDR3 length: 15 amino acids. CDR3 sequence (DNA): TGTGCCAGTAGTATAGGACACAGGGCAGGGAATGAGCAGTTCTTC. Translating it yields CASSIGHRAGNEQFF.

The chain has TRBV27 and TRBJ1-4, with D unresolved. Trimming removed 6 bases from V and 8 bases from J, with 13 bases in between. The CDR3 is 13 amino acids. Germline loops: CDR1 MNHEY, CDR2 SMNVEV (reference sequence). The CDR3 DNA reads TGTGCCAGCAGCCCCCCGGGAGACGAAAAACTGTTTTTT. It yields the protein CASSPPGDEKLFF. Using reference TRBV27 and TRBJ1-4 for the parts outside the CDR3, the full variable domain is EAQVTQNPRYLITVTGKKLTVTCSQNMNHEYMSWYRQDPGLGLRQIYYSMNVEVTDKGDVPEGYKVSRKEKRNFPLILESPSPNQTSLYFCASSPPGDEKLFFGSGTQLSVL.

The CDR3 coding sequence is TGTGCCAGCAGAGCAGGGCACTTCCAAGCTTTCTTT. Amino acids: CASRAGHFQAFF. This chain uses TRBV9 with TRBJ1-1, with a tentative D call TRBD1 (5 bases). The ends were cut back, 5 bases at V and 9 bases at J, with 14 bases in the middle. The length of the CDR3 is 12 residues. Germline CDR1 SGDLS, CDR2 YYNGEE.

This chain links TRBV13 with TRBJ2-7; 7 bases fit TRBD2. The CDR3 is 15 residues long. Trimming took 8 bases from V and 0 from J; bases not matched to a gene: 10. From germline, CDR1 is PRHDT and CDR2 FYEKMQ (reference sequence). The CDR3 DNA sequence: TGTGCCAGCCACCCTGCCGGGAGGAGCTCCTACGAGCAGTACTTC. Its protein product is CASHPAGRSSYEQYF.

V gene TRBV27 combines with J gene TRBJ1-6; 9 nucleotides agree with TRBD1. With V trimmed by 8 bases and J by 6 bases, 8 bases remained unmatched. The CDR3 sequence is 15 residues long. The germline gives CDR1 MNHEY, CDR2 SMNVEV (reference sequence). The CDR3 bases are TGTGCCAGCGGAAACCGGGACAGGGCTAATTCACCCCTCCACTTT. As protein: CASGNRDRANSPLHF.

The table lists this clone with a count of one. The rearrangement uses TRBV3-1 (or the pseudogene TRBV3-2) and TRBJ2-7, with 7 bases fitting TRBD1. This CDR3 comprises 18 residues. Per the germline V gene, CDR1 is LGHDT and CDR2 is YNNKEL (reference sequence). V gave up 2 bases and J gave up 3 bases; unmatched junction bases: 16. Here the CDR3 reads CASSQLKQSGTVLYEQYF. CDR3 coding DNA: TGTGCCAGCAGCCAACTAAAGCAATCCGGGACAGTGCTCTACGAGCAGTACTTC.

This clone was seen only once. The CDR3 DNA follows: TGCGCCAGCAGCTTGGTGGAGGGAAATTCACCCCTCCACTTT. This sequence encodes CASSLVEGNSPLHF. The chain is built from TRBV5-1 and TRBJ1-6; D uncertain. Per germline, CDR1 SGHRS and CDR2 YFSETQ. The V gene lost 0 bases and the J gene lost 7 bases, with 8 bases spanning the gap. The CDR3 has 14 residues.